In this sample, the clone carrying this T cell receptor beta chain turned up a few times. Its specificity is unknown. Clones were sequenced by immunoSEQ multiplex PCR, and TCRdb holds only the in-frame ones, with some missing. This repertoire shows 200,000 to 250,000 clones, about 95% found once; its top ten account for 1.7%. The entry originates in a study of T cell responses to AZD1222 COVID-19 vaccine. Study results and caveats: Just five to seven people given AZD1222 tested seropositive at baseline. When two AZD1222 doses had been given, Spike-specific TCR breadth and depth rose. Donors were mostly white British, more females; clonal diversity possibly underestimated. Variant regions that are unmutated are reportedly the target of nearly half of spike-specific TCRs.

The sample was peripheral blood, taken 28 days after the second dose of the MenACWY control vaccine. The sequence derives from an adult who received the MenACWY meningococcal vaccine as a control.

This CDR3 is CASSPSLGDTQYF. The CDR3, as DNA: TGTGCCAGCAGCCCCTCTCTGGGAGATACGCAGTATTTT. This chain links TRBV7-9 with TRBJ2-3; unclear D gene. The V end was cut by 5 bases, the J end by 5 bases, with 11 bases between. The CDR3 loop spans 13 amino acids. Germline V gene lookup returns CDR1 SEHNR and CDR2 FQNEAQ (reference sequence).